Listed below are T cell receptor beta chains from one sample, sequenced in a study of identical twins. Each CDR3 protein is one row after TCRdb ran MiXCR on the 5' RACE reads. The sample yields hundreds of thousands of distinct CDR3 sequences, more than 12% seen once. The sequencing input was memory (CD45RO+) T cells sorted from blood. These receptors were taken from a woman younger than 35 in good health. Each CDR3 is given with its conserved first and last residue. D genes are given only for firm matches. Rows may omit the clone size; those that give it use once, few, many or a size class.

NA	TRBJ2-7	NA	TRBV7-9	CASSPRWIGPFSYEQYF	TGTGCCAGCAGCCCTCGGTGGATAGGACCTTTCTCCTACGAGCAGTACTTC
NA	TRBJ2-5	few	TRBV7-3	CASSFRDSRETQYF	TGTGCCAGCAGCTTCCGGGACTCCCGAGAGACCCAGTACTTC
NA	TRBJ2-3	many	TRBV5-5	CASSLGGPSTDTQYF	TGTGCCAGCAGCCTCGGAGGGCCTAGCACAGATACGCAGTATTTT
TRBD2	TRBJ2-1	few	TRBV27	CASSPTERGGDNEQFF	TGTGCCAGCAGTCCCACGGAGCGGGGGGGTGATAATGAGCAGTTCTTC
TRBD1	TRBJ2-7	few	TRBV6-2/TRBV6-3	CASRSTGTGSYEQYF	TGTGCCAGCAGAAGCACCGGGACAGGGTCCTACGAGCAGTACTTC
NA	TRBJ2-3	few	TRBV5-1	CASSPETKSTDTQYF	TGCGCCAGCAGCCCCGAGACGAAGAGCACAGATACGCAGTATTTT
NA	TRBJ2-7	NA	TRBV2	CASIERELAYEQYF	TGTGCCAGCATAGAAAGGGAGTTGGCCTACGAGCAGTACTTC
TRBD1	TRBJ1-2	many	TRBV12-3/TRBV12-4	CASTLQGATGGYTF	TGTGCCAGCACCCTACAGGGGGCAACGGGCGGCTACACCTTC
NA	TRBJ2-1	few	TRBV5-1	CASRRSAPSSYNEQFF	TGCGCCAGCAGAAGGAGCGCCCCGAGCTCCTACAATGAGCAGTTCTTC
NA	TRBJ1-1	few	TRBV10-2	CASTKLGLGPDTNTEAFF	TGCGCCAGCACCAAGTTAGGTTTGGGGCCGGATACAAACACTGAAGCTTTCTTT
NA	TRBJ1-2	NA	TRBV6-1	CASSFSGWDYGYTF	TGTGCCAGCAGCTTTAGCGGGTGGGACTATGGCTACACCTTC
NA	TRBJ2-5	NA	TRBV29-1	CSVEDQFQETQYF	TGCAGCGTTGAAGATCAGTTCCAAGAGACCCAGTACTTC
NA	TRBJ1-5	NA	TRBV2	CASSPEQGSNQPQHF	TGTGCCAGCAGCCCTGAGCAGGGGAGCAATCAGCCCCAGCATTTT
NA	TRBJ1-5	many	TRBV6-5	CASSYSEGGNQPQHF	TGTGCCAGCAGTTACTCGGAGGGGGGCAATCAGCCCCAGCATTTT
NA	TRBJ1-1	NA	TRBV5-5	CASSLGVRENTEAFF	TGTGCCAGCAGCTTGGGGGTCCGGGAGAACACTGAAGCTTTCTTT
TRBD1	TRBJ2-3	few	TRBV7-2	CASSEMGQGGADTQYF	TGTGCCAGCAGCGAGATGGGACAGGGAGGCGCAGATACGCAGTATTTT
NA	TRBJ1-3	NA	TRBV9	CASSVVGNTIYF	TGTGCCAGCAGCGTCGTCGGAAACACCATATATTTT
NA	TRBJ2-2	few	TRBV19	CASAPRGTVTGELFF	TGTGCCAGTGCTCCTAGAGGGACGGTGACCGGGGAGCTGTTTTTT
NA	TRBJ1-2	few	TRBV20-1	CSARDLVSPHGYTF	TGCAGTGCTAGAGATCTAGTTAGTCCTCATGGCTACACCTTC
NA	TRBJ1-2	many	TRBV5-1	CASSLGTSGDPFYGYTF	TGCGCCAGCAGCTTGGGGACTTCAGGAGACCCCTTCTATGGCTACACCTTC
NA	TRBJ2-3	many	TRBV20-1	CSVRRGPGRAQYF	TGCAGTGTCAGAAGGGGGCCGGGGAGGGCGCAGTATTTT
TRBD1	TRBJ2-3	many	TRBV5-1	CASSYGQGPRSSTDTQYF	TGCGCCAGCAGCTACGGACAGGGACCCCGATCTAGCACAGATACGCAGTATTTT